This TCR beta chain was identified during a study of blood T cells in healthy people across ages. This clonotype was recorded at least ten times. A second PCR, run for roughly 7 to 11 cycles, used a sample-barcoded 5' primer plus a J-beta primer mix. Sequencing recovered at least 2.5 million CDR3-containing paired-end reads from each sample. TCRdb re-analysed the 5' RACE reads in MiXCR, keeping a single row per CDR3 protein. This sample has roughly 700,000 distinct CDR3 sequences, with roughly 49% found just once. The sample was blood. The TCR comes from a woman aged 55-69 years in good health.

The CDR3 sequence: CASSLSLSSYNEQFF. The CDR3 DNA is TGTGCCAGCAGCTTAAGTTTAAGCTCCTACAATGAGCAGTTCTTC. The V and J genes are TRBV7-3 and TRBJ2-1; D is undetermined. CDR1 SGHTA and CDR2 FQGTGA come from the germline V gene. Trimming took off 1 base at V and 0 bases at J, with 7 bases between the two ends. The length of the CDR3 is 15 residues.